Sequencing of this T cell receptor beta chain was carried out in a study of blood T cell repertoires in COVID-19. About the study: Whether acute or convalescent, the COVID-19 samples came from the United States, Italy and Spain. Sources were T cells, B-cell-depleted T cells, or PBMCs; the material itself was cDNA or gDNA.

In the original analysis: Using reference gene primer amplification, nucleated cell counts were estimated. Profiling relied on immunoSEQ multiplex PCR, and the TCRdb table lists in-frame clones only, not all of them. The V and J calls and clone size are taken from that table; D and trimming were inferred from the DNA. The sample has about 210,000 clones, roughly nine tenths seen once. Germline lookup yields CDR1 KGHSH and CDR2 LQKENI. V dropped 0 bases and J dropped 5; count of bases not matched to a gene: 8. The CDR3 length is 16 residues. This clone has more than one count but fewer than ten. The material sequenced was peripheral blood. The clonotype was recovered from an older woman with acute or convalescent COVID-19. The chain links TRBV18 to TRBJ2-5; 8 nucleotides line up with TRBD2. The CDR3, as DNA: TGTGCCAGCTCACCACCAGGAGGCGGGAGGAGTGAGACCCAGTACTTC. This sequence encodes CASSPPGGGRSETQYF.